These T cell receptor beta chains were read from a single sample in a study of CD8+ T cells in alopecia areata. Method: immunoSEQ multiplex PCR; TCRdb's copy keeps in-frame clones and lacks some. The sample records approximately 200,000 clones, 55% to 70% being singletons. The source was CD4+ T cells sorted from blood, collected at week 4, from a patient treated with tofacitinib. All receptors derive from a human donor with alopecia areata. Each CDR3 is given without its conserved first and last residue. Only part of the rows carry a size: once, few, many, or a class if the clone is expanded.

TRBJ2-1,few,TRBV5-1,ASSLGGPYNEQF
TRBJ1-2,.,TRBV6-1,ASTDINYGYT
TRBJ2-1,.,TRBV5-4,ASSSMLNPADNEQF
TRBJ1-5,.,TRBV28,ASSFRSWYSNQPQH
TRBJ2-2,.,TRBV13,ASTALGRANTGELF
TRBJ2-7,.,TRBV7-2,ASSLSVGGEQY
TRBJ2-3,.,TRBV29-1,SVRGRITDTQY
TRBJ2-3,few,TRBV23-1,ASSQSRGQGADTQY
TRBJ2-2,.,TRBV7-2,ASSSSLLSTGELF
TRBJ2-1,.,TRBV15,ATSRDSGYEQF
TRBJ1-6,.,TRBV13,ASSSQGLNSPLH
TRBJ1-4,few,TRBV7-3,ASSSYVPGTVNEKLF
TRBJ1-1,once,TRBV30,AGQRVAEAF
TRBJ2-2,.,TRBV7-9,ASSLTSNTGELF
TRBJ2-7,once,TRBV5-6,ASSSVYEQY
TRBJ2-5,.,TRBV5-4,ASSTRETQY
TRBJ2-6,.,TRBV5-1,ASSLGPLGSGANVLT
TRBJ2-1,.,TRBV4-3,ASSLASAVNEQF